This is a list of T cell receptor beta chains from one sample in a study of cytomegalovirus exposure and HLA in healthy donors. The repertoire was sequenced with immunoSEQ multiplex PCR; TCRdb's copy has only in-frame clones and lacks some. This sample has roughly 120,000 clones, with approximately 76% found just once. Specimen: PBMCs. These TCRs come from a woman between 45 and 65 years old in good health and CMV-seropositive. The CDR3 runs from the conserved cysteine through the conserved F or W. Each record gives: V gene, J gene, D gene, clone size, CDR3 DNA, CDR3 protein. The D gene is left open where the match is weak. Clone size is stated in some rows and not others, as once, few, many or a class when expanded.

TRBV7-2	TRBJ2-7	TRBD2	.	TGTGCCAGCAGCCCGAGGCGGGAGGGCCGCTACGAGCAGTACTTC	CASSPRREGRYEQYF
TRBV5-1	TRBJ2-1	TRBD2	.	TGCGCCAGCAGCTTGGAGCCCTCGGGTAGCGGGGGTGAGCAGTTCTTC	CASSLEPSGSGGEQFF
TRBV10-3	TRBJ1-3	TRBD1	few	TGTGCCATCAGTGAGTCGGAAGGACAGGGGATAACCTCTGGAAACACCATATATTTT	CAISESEGQGITSGNTIYF
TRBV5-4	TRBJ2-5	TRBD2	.	TGTGCCAGCAGGGGACTAGCGGAAGAGACCCAGTACTTC	CASRGLAEETQYF
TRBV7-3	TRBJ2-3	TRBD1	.	TGTGCCAGCAGCTCCCGACAGGGAAAGACAGATACGCAGTATTTT	CASSSRQGKTDTQYF
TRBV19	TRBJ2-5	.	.	TGTGCCAGTAGTAGGGGAGGGGGGCCCCAAGAGACCCAGTACTTC	CASSRGGGPQETQYF
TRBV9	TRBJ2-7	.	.	TGTGCCAGCAGCGTAGCGGGAGATCCCCACGAGCAGTACTTC	CASSVAGDPHEQYF
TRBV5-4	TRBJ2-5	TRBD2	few	TGTGCCAGCAGCTTGGAGACTAGCGGTTGGGGCGGGAACCAAGAGACCCAGTACTTC	CASSLETSGWGGNQETQYF
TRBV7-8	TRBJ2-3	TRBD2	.	TGTGCCAGCAGCTTAGCTAGCGGGGGGGCGAATACGCAGTATTTT	CASSLASGGANTQYF
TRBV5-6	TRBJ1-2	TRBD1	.	TGTGCCAGCAGCTTGACAGGGGGTTACTATGGCTACACCTTC	CASSLTGGYYGYTF
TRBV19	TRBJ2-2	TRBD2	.	TGTGCCAGTAGTGCCCGACTAGCGGGAGTCGGCACCGGGGAGCTGTTTTTT	CASSARLAGVGTGELFF
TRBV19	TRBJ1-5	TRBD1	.	TGTGCCAGCTGGGACAGGGGGCTTGATCAGCCCCAGCATTTT	CASWDRGLDQPQHF
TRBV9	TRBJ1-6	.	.	TGTGCCAGCAGCGTACTAACAGAGGGTTCACCCCTCCACTTT	CASSVLTEGSPLHF
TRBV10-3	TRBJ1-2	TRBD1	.	TGTGCCATCAGTGAAGAGGGGGCCCCCTCGCTCTATGGCTACACCTTC	CAISEEGAPSLYGYTF
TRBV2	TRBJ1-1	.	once	TGTGCCAGCAGTGAGGGGCTGCCACTGAACACTGAAGCTTTCTTT	CASSEGLPLNTEAFF
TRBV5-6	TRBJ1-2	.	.	TGTGCCAGCAGCTCCCCGAGGAACTATGGCTACACCTTC	CASSSPRNYGYTF
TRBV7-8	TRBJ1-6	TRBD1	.	TGTGCCAGCAGCCAGGACAGGGGCAGTTCACCCCTCCACTTT	CASSQDRGSSPLHF
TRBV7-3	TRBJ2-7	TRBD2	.	TGTGCCAGCAGCTCCCTCGGGACTAGCGGGATTATTAAGGCCTACGAGCAGTACTTC	CASSSLGTSGIIKAYEQYF
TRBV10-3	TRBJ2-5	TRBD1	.	TGTGCCATCAGTGAGTTGGACAGGGAAGAGACCCAGTACTTC	CAISELDREETQYF
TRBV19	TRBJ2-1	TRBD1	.	TGTGCCAGTAATAGTTGGACAGGGGCCGGGAATGAGCAGTTCTTC	CASNSWTGAGNEQFF
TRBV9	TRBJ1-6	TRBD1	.	TGTGCCAGCAGCGCCGGGACAGGGGGTTCACCCCTCCACTTT	CASSAGTGGSPLHF
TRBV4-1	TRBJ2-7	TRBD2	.	TGCGCCAGCAGCCATCCGGGACGGGAGGTGTACGAGCAGTACTTC	CASSHPGREVYEQYF
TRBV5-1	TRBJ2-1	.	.	TGCGCCAGCAGCTTGAGCGGCTCTAGCTCCTACAATGAGCAGTTCTTC	CASSLSGSSSYNEQFF
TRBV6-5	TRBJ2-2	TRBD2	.	TGTGCCAGCACCTTTACTAGCGGGAGTACCGGGGAGCTGTTTTTT	CASTFTSGSTGELFF
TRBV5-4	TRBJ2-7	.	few	TGTGCCAGCAGCTTGGGGCGCGGGCGGAACGAGCAGTACTTC	CASSLGRGRNEQYF
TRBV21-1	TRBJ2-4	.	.	TGTGCCAGCAGCAAAGCGCCTCTCGAGAGGCAGGGACACAACATTCAGTACTTC	CASSKAPLERQGHNIQYF
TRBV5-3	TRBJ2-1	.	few	TGTGCCAGAAGCCTAGTTAGTGAGCAGTTCTTC	CARSLVSEQFF
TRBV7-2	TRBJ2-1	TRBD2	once	TGTGCCAGCAGCAGACTAGCGGGATACAATGAGCAGTTCTTC	CASSRLAGYNEQFF
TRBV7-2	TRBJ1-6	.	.	TGTGCCAGCAGCTTGGTTCAGGGGAATTCACCCCTCCACTTT	CASSLVQGNSPLHF
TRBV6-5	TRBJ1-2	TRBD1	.	TGTGCCAGCAGTCCCCACAGGGGCGGCTATGGCTACACCTTC	CASSPHRGGYGYTF
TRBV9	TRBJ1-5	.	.	TGTGCCAGCAGCCCCGGCCCGGGGATGAATCAGCCCCAGCATTTT	CASSPGPGMNQPQHF
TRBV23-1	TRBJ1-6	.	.	TGCGCCAGCAGTCAATCGGGGGTCGGGGGAACGGGATGGTACGCTTCACCCCTCCACTTT	CASSQSGVGGTGWYASPLHF
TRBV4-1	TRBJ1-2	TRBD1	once	TGCGCCAGCAGCCAGTCCGGGACAGCTAACTATGGCTACACCTTC	CASSQSGTANYGYTF
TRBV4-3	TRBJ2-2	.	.	.	CASSQDFGAGELFF
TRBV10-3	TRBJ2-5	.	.	TGTGCCATCAGTGAGTACGGCTCCGGGGTACAAGAGACCCAGTACTTC	CAISEYGSGVQETQYF
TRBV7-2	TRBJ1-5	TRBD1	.	TGTGCCAGCAGCTCCACAGGGGACAATCAGCCCCAGCATTTT	CASSSTGDNQPQHF
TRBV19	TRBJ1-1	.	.	TGTGCCAGTAGTGGGGTAGGGAGGATGGGAAAGACTGAAGCTTTCTTT	CASSGVGRMGKTEAFF
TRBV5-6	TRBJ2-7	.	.	TGTGCCAGCAGCTGGAGGTCGGGCAGCCTATACGAGCAGTACTTC	CASSWRSGSLYEQYF
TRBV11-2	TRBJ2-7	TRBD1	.	TGTGCCAGCAGTTGGACAGGGGGCGCGCGGGGCGAGCAGTACTTC	CASSWTGGARGEQYF
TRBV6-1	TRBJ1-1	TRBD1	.	TGTGCCAGCAGTGAAGATCAGGACAGGGAGGACACTGAAGCTTTCTTT	CASSEDQDREDTEAFF
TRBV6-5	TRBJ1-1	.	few	TGTGCCAGCAGCTACACAGGGAACACTGAAGCTTTCTTT	CASSYTGNTEAFF
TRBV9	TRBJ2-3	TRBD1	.	TGTGCCAGCAGCTCTGGACAGGGCCTCCCAGATACGCAGTATTTT	CASSSGQGLPDTQYF
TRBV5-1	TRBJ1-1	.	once	TGCGCCAGCAGCTTGGAAGGGACAATCGGGGAAGCTTTCTTT	CASSLEGTIGEAFF
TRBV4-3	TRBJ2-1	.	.	TGCGCCAGCAGCCAAGAGCTTGGGAGGAGGAATGAGCAGTTCTTC	CASSQELGRRNEQFF
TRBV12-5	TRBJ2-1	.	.	TGTGCTAGTGTCCCTGGGGAGGCGCGGGGTGAGCAGTTCTTC	CASVPGEARGEQFF
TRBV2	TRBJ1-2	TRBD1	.	TGTGCCAGCAGCGAGGACAGGGACTATGGCTACACCTTC	CASSEDRDYGYTF
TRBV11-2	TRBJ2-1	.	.	TGTGCCAGCAGCTTAGGAGGGTCCAATGAGCAGTTCTTC	CASSLGGSNEQFF
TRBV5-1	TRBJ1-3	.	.	TGCGCCAGCAGCTTGGAAGGGGGTCTACTCTCTGGAAACACCATATATTTT	CASSLEGGLLSGNTIYF
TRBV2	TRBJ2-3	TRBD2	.	TGCGCCAGCAGACCGAGAACTAGCGGGAGAAGCACAGATACGCAGTATTTT	CASRPRTSGRSTDTQYF
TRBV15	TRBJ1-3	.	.	TGTGCCACCAGCAGAGTCGGGGGAACCTCTGGAAACACCATATATTTT	CATSRVGGTSGNTIYF
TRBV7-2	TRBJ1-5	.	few	TGTGCCAGCAGCTTAGACGGTCAGCCCCAGCATTTT	CASSLDGQPQHF
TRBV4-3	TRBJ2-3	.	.	TGCGCCAGCAGCCAAGGCGGAAAAAAAAGCACAGATACGCAGTATTTT	CASSQGGKKSTDTQYF
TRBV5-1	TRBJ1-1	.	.	TGCGCCAGCAGCGGGGAGGTGGCCATGAACACTGAAGCTTTCTTT	CASSGEVAMNTEAFF
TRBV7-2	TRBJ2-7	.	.	TGTGCCAGCAGCTCCAGGGTGGTCGGCTACGAGCAGTACTTC	CASSSRVVGYEQYF
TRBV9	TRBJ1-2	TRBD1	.	TGTGCCAGCAGCGTGGGGACAGAAAACTATGGCTACACCTTC	CASSVGTENYGYTF
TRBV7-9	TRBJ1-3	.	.	TGTTCCAGCAGCCCTTCGGGGGGTTCCCACTCTGGAAACACCATATATTTT	CSSSPSGGSHSGNTIYF
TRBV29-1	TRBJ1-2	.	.	TGCAGCGTTGAAGATCTGAGATATGGCTACACCTTC	CSVEDLRYGYTF
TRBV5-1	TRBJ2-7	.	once	TGCGCCAGCAGCTCGGAGGGGTCCGCCTACGAGCAGTACTTC	CASSSEGSAYEQYF
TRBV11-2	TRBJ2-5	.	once	TGTGCCAGCAGCTTCCCCGGTACGTGGGAGACCCAGTACTTC	CASSFPGTWETQYF